Below, 2 T cell receptor beta chains from the same sample are listed, as sequenced in a study of T cell repertoires in cytomegalovirus infection. MiXCR, run by TCRdb on the reads, gives a single entry per CDR3 protein. The table shows nearly 550,000 distinct CDR3 sequences, with 15% to 20% occurring only once. Specimen: CD8+ T cells from PBMCs. These receptors originate from a human donor in good health (CMV status not recorded). Some clones in this sample may be carry-over from other donors' samples.

The chain has TRBV4-2 and TRBJ2-3; TRBD2 is a possible D gene (7 bases). The CDR3 runs 16 residues. V lost 0 bases and J lost 3, with 13 bases in between. The germline gives CDR1 LGHNA, CDR2 YNFKEQ. Here the CDR3 reads CASSQDRRGGTDTQYF. The CDR3 region has the DNA TGTGCCAGCAGCCAAGATCGGAGGGGGGGAACAGATACGCAGTATTTT.

The chain couples TRBV7-3 to TRBJ2-1; no firm D call. The CDR3 totals 16 residues. Germline V gene data show CDR1 as SGHTA and CDR2 as FQGTGA. With 5 bases removed from V and 7 bases from J, the gap between germline ends came to 21 bases. The CDR3, as DNA: TGTGCCAGCAGCCTAAGAGGCGCCGGGCAGTTAAATGAGCAGTTCTTC. The encoded protein is CASSLRGAGQLNEQFF.